The rows below give T cell receptor beta chains drawn from one sample of a study of T cells in Graves' hyperthyroidism and ophthalmopathy. TCRdb re-analysed the multiplex PCR reads in MiXCR, keeping a single row per CDR3 protein. The table records more than 95,000 distinct CDR3 sequences, about 45% of them present only once. The sequenced material came from blood. These receptor sequences come from a man aged 35 to 55 with Graves' hyperthyroidism. The CDR3 runs from the conserved cysteine through the conserved F or W. Each record gives: D gene, J gene, clone size, V gene, CDR3 protein, CDR3 DNA. A D gene is named only where the DNA matches it firmly. Clone sizes are given selectively: once, few, many, or a class where the clone is expanded.

TRBD2	TRBJ2-6	once	TRBV10-1	CASSRDGGANVLTF	TGCGCCAGCAGTCGAGACGGGGGGGCGAACGTCCTGACTTTC
-	TRBJ2-5	medium-sized	TRBV2	CASREETQYF	TGTGCCAGCAGAGAAGAGACCCAGTACTTC
-	TRBJ1-1	many	TRBV19	CASESPGRNTEAFF	TGTGCCAGTGAATCCCCAGGCCGGAACACTGAAGCTTTCTTT
-	TRBJ2-7	-	TRBV7-9	CASPLGRDF	TGTGCCAGCCCCTTAGGAAGAGACTTC
-	TRBJ1-2	many	TRBV19	CASSMGGVDGYTF	TGTGCCAGTAGTATGGGAGGGGTGGACGGCTACACCTTC
TRBD2	TRBJ2-2	-	TRBV7-6	CVSSLTSGNTGEPFF	TGTGTCAGCAGCTTGACTAGCGGAAACACCGGGGAGCCGTTTTTT
-	TRBJ2-1	many	TRBV6-6	CASSSENEQFF	TGTGCCAGCAGTAGCGAAAATGAGCAGTTCTTC
-	TRBJ1-5	few	TRBV27	CASSRLSQVGQPQHF	TGTGCCAGCAGTCGCCTGAGCCAGGTGGGGCAGCCCCAGCATTTT
-	TRBJ2-7	many	TRBV15	CATSRDEVPRGEQYF	TGTGCCACCAGCAGAGATGAGGTCCCGAGGGGCGAGCAGTACTTC
TRBD2	TRBJ2-7	many	TRBV29-1	CSVELAGSYEQYF	TGCAGCGTCGAACTAGCGGGTTCCTACGAGCAGTACTTC
-	TRBJ2-1	once	TRBV13	CASAVGGEQFF	TGTGCCAGCGCTGTAGGGGGTGAGCAGTTCTTC
-	TRBJ1-2	many	TRBV19	CASSRSGTVYGYTF	TGTGCCAGTAGTAGATCCGGGACCGTCTATGGCTACACCTTC
TRBD2	TRBJ2-7	-	TRBV7-8	CASSFMTSGRDYSYEQYF	TGTGCCAGCAGCTTTATGACTAGCGGAAGGGACTACTCCTACGAGCAGTACTTC
-	TRBJ2-7	few	TRBV30	CAWRARYEQYF	TGTGCCTGGAGAGCTAGGTACGAGCAGTACTTC
TRBD1	TRBJ1-4	many	TRBV6-2/TRBV6-3	CASSSSGTGLEKLFF	TGTGCCAGCAGTTCCTCCGGGACAGGGCTCGAAAAACTGTTTTTT
-	TRBJ2-5	many	TRBV4-2	CASSKTFRDGEQETQYF	TGTGCCAGCAGCAAAACTTTTCGGGACGGCGAACAAGAGACCCAGTACTTC
-	TRBJ2-7	-	TRBV5-1	CASSLWVNGYEQYF	TGCGCCAGCAGCTTGTGGGTGAATGGGTACGAGCAGTACTTC
TRBD2	TRBJ2-5	many	TRBV6-5	CASSTAGGLQETQYF	TGTGCCAGCAGTACAGCGGGGGGGCTCCAAGAGACCCAGTACTTC
-	TRBJ2-7	many	TRBV2	CASSESGLFRAYEQYF	TGTGCCAGCAGTGAAAGTGGGCTTTTTAGGGCCTACGAGCAGTACTTC
-	TRBJ1-2	medium-sized	TRBV24-1	CAAPWGGGYTF	TGTGCCGCGCCATGGGGGGGTGGCTACACCTTC
-	TRBJ2-5	-	TRBV9	CASSGGARGTQYF	TGTGCCAGCAGCGGGGGGGCGCGTGGGACCCAGTACTTC
-	TRBJ1-1	-	TRBV5-1	CASSSGRRVTEAFF	TGCGCCAGCAGCTCAGGAAGGAGAGTCACTGAAGCTTTCTTT
TRBD2	TRBJ2-1	once	TRBV7-2	CASSSGLAGVGEQFF	TGTGCCAGCAGCTCCGGACTAGCGGGAGTGGGTGAGCAGTTCTTC
TRBD1	TRBJ1-2	many	TRBV29-1	CSVEWAGQGQGYTF	TGCAGCGTTGAATGGGCCGGACAGGGGCAAGGCTACACCTTC
TRBD1	TRBJ2-7	many	TRBV5-1	CASSPTGATRSEQYF	TGCGCCAGCAGCCCTACAGGGGCGACCCGCTCCGAGCAGTACTTC
TRBD2	TRBJ2-3	-	TRBV10-3	CAGLAGKTQYF	TGTGCCGGACTAGCGGGAAAGACGCAGTATTTT
TRBD1	TRBJ1-1	many	TRBV12-3/TRBV12-4	CASRSDRGKGYTEAFF	TGTGCCAGCAGGTCGGACAGGGGGAAAGGGTACACTGAAGCTTTCTTT
-	TRBJ2-3	many	TRBV20-1	CSARAGISTDTQYF	TGCAGTGCTAGAGCGGGCATCAGCACAGATACGCAGTATTTT
-	TRBJ1-5	-	TRBV29-1	CSSRGRQVNQPQHF	TGCAGCAGCCGAGGGAGACAGGTCAATCAGCCCCAGCATTTT
TRBD1	TRBJ1-6	many	TRBV19	CASSIDEQTGVSSYNSPLHF	TGTGCCAGTAGTATAGATGAGCAGACAGGGGTGAGCTCCTATAATTCACCCCTCCACTTT
-	TRBJ2-5	many	TRBV12-3/TRBV12-4	CASSYNMGTLQETQYF	TGTGCCAGCAGCTACAATATGGGCACCCTCCAAGAGACCCAGTACTTC
-	TRBJ2-3	many	TRBV12-3/TRBV12-4	CASRESGHYTDTQYF	TGTGCCAGCAGGGAATCGGGACACTACACAGATACGCAGTATTTT
-	TRBJ2-5	-	TRBV20-1	CSAPDGEHQETQYF	TGCAGTGCTCCTGACGGGGAGCACCAAGAGACGCAGTACTTC
-	TRBJ2-7	few	TRBV3-1	CASTRNEGGEQYF	TGTGCCAGCACCCGGAATGAGGGGGGCGAGCAGTACTTC
TRBD2	TRBJ2-6	many	TRBV7-9	CASSLEGLPGANVLTF	TGTGCCAGCAGCTTAGAGGGACTACCTGGGGCCAACGTCCTGACTTTC
-	TRBJ1-2	-	TRBV19	CASSLGPRGGGYTF	TGTGCCAGTAGTCTAGGCCCCCGCGGGGGCGGCTACACCTTC
TRBD1	TRBJ1-2	-	TRBV7-9	CASSWTGDGYTF	TGTGCCAGCAGCTGGACAGGGGATGGCTACACCTTC
-	TRBJ2-1	-	TRBV7-9	CASTGSDSNEQFF	TGTGCCAGCACCGGGAGTGATAGCAATGAGCAGTTCTTC
-	TRBJ2-7	-	TRBV15	CATSRQGEEGEQYF	TGTGCCACCAGCAGACAGGGGGAGGAAGGCGAGCAGTACTTC
-	TRBJ1-2	many	TRBV6-6	CASSYREPHPNYGYTF	TGTGCCAGCAGTTACCGGGAGCCCCACCCAAACTATGGCTACACCTTC
TRBD1	TRBJ1-6	-	TRBV18	CASSPYKDRGYPPLHF	TGTGCCAGCTCACCTTACAAGGACAGGGGTTATCCACCCCTCCACTTT
TRBD1	TRBJ1-4	-	TRBV19	CASSAHRDRGNEELFF	TGTGCCAGTAGTGCGCACCGGGACAGGGGTAATGAGGAACTGTTTTTT
TRBD2	TRBJ2-1	many	TRBV19	CASWDSGGPNEQFF	TGTGCCAGTTGGGATAGCGGGGGCCCAAATGAGCAGTTCTTC
TRBD1	TRBJ2-3	many	TRBV20-1	CSGRTGGLDTQYF	TGCAGTGGCAGGACAGGGGGCCTAGATACGCAGTATTTT
TRBD1	TRBJ1-1	many	TRBV10-2	CASSRQGAGTEAFF	TGCGCCAGCAGCAGACAGGGGGCAGGCACTGAAGCTTTCTTT
-	TRBJ1-2	-	TRBV24-1	CATSTRGPGMGYGYTF	TGTGCCACCAGTACACGTGGTCCGGGGATGGGCTATGGCTACACCTTC
-	TRBJ2-7	-	TRBV20-1	CSARGGGNSYEQYF	TGCAGTGCTAGGGGAGGGGGGAACTCCTACGAGCAGTACTTC
-	TRBJ2-1	many	TRBV15	CATSRPGYNEQFF	TGTGCCACCAGCAGGCCAGGCTACAATGAGCAGTTCTTC
-	TRBJ2-7	-	TRBV7-2	CDSSLEVSGGGNF	TGTGACAGCAGCTTAGAGGTCTCAGGAGGGGGGAACTTC
-	TRBJ2-6	-	TRBV15	CATSNYRATGANVLTF	TGTGCCACCAGCAATTACAGGGCGACCGGGGCCAACGTCCTGACTTTC
-	TRBJ1-6	few	TRBV7-9	CASRSHSRSGSPLHF	TGTGCCAGCAGATCGCACAGCCGAAGTGGTTCACCCCTCCACTTT
-	TRBJ2-5	many	TRBV12-3/TRBV12-4	CASSLVSKETQYF	TGTGCCAGCAGTTTAGTTTCCAAAGAGACCCAGTACTTC
-	TRBJ1-5	few	TRBV27	CASSPRVGDQPQHF	TGTGCCAGCAGTCCCCGGGTGGGGGATCAGCCCCAGCATTTT
TRBD2	TRBJ2-1	-	TRBV29-1	CSVEEGTSGGHVVDEQFF	TGCAGCGTTGAAGAAGGGACTAGCGGGGGACACGTCGTGGATGAGCAGTTCTTC
-	TRBJ1-1	-	TRBV5-5	CASRQMMNAEAFF	TGTGCCAGCCGCCAAATGATGAACGCTGAAGCTTTCTTT
TRBD1	TRBJ1-5	-	TRBV7-8	CASSSARQGGNQPQHF	TGTGCCAGCAGTTCGGCCCGACAGGGGGGAAATCAGCCCCAGCATTTT
-	TRBJ1-3	-	TRBV25-1	CACSASPTGLGNTIYF	-
-	TRBJ2-3	-	TRBV28	CASSSRRYTGRDTQYF	TGTGCCAGCAGTTCACGGAGATACACAGGGCGGGATACGCAGTATTTT